This entry features one T cell receptor beta chain sequence. What it binds is not known. The libraries of TRB cDNA were constructed through 5' RACE using UMI labels. From its re-call of the 5' RACE reads, TCRdb lists each CDR3 protein once, without DNA. The repertoire shows 100,000 to 150,000 distinct CDR3 sequences; the top ten hold about 0.54%. This CDR3 has 14 residues. Germline V gene data show CDR1 as DFQATT and CDR2 as SNEGSKA (reference sequence). The data were obtained in a study of CXCR3-negative and CXCR3-positive naive CD8 T cells. Findings and caveats of the study: Compared with CXCR3-negative naive cells, CXCR3-positive naive cells showed more hydrophobic TRB CDR3s.

This chain links TRBV20-1 with TRBJ1-1. This TCR was sampled from a human donor in good health. Some clones in this sample may be carry-over from other donors' samples. The source material was naive CXCR3+ CD8+ T cells from blood. Specified subset: CD45RO-CCR7+CD27+CD95- naive CD8+ T cells expressing CXCR3 (TNR3+). CDR3 sequence reads: CSARGLEGNTEAFF.